Here is one T cell receptor beta chain with its context. Antigen specificity is unknown. Germline is not matched at one junction end, which may reflect a read error. This sample was included in a study of T cells in localized non-small cell lung cancer. Points from the study as a whole: It was uninvolved adjacent lung that showed the highest T cell clonality, exceeding tumor. Median approximately 61 top-100 tumor clones were shared with paired adjacent lung. Overall survival was longer when the density of T cells in the blood was higher. One tumor region alone was sequenced, and heterogeneity therefore remains possible.

Libraries were prepared by immunoSEQ multiplex PCR; TCRdb keeps only in-frame clonotypes and omits some of them. The data show some 15,000 clones, over 75% seen once. The CDR3 loop spans 13 amino acids. Germline CDR1 reads LNHDA; CDR2 reads SQIVND (reference sequence). This specimen consisted of peripheral blood, obtained before any cancer treatment. V gene TRBV19 combines with J gene TRBJ2-1, with 8 bases that match TRBD2. This receptor was obtained from a male donor at least 60 years old with stage I lung adenocarcinoma. CDR3 amino acids: CVSSTLLAVEQFF. The CDR3 DNA follows: TGTGTCAGTAGTACCCTACTAGCGGTTGAGCAGTTCTTC.